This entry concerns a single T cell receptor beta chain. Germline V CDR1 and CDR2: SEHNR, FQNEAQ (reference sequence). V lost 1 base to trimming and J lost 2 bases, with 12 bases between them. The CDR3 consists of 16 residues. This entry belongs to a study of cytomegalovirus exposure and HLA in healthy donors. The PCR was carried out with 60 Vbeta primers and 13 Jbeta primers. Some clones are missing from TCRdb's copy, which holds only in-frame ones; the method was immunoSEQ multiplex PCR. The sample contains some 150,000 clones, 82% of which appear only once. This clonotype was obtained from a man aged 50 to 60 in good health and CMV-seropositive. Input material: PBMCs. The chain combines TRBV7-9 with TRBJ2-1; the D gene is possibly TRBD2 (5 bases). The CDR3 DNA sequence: TGTGCCAGCAGCTTAGGGGCGGGTGGCGCCTACAATGAGCAGTTCTTC. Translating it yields CASSLGAGGAYNEQFF.